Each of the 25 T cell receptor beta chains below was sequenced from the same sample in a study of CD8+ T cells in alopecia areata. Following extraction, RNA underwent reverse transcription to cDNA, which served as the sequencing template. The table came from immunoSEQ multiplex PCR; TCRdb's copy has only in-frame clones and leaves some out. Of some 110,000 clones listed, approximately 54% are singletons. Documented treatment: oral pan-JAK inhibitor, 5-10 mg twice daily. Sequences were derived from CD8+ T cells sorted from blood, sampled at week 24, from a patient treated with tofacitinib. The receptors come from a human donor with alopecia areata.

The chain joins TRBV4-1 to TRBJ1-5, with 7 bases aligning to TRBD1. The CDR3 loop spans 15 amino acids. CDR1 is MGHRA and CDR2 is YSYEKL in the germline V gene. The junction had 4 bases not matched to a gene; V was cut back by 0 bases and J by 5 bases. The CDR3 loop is CASSQDRDSYQPQHF. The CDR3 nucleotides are TGCGCCAGCAGCCAAGATAGGGACAGCTATCAGCCCCAGCATTTT.

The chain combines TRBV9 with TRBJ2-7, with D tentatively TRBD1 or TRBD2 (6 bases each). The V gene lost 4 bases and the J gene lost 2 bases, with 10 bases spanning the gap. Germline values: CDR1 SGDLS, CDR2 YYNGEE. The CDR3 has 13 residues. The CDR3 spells CASSRGDTYEQYF. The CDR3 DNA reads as TGTGCCAGCAGCCGCGGGGACACCTACGAGCAGTACTTC.

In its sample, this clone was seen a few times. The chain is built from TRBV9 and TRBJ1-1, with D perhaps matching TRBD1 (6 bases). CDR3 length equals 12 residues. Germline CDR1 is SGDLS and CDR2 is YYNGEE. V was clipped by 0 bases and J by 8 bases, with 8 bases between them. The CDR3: CASSVGQGEAFF. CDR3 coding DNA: TGTGCCAGCAGCGTAGGTCAGGGGGAAGCTTTCTTT.

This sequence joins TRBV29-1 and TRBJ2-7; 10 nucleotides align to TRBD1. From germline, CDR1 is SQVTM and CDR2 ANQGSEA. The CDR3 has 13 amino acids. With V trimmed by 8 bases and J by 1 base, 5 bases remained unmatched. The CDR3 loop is CSFRDRGSYEQYF. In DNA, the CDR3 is TGCAGCTTCCGGGACAGGGGTTCCTACGAGCAGTACTTC.

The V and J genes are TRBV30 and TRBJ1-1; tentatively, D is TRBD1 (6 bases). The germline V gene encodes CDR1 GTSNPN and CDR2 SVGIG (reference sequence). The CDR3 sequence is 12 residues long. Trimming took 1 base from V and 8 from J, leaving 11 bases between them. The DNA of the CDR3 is TGTGCCTGGAGTGGGGACACCTTCGAAGCTTTCTTT. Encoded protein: CAWSGDTFEAFF.

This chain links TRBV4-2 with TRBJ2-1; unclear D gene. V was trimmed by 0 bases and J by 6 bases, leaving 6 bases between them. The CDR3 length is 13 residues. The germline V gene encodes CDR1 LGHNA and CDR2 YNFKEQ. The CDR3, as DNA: TGTGCCAGCAGCCAAGAACAGTTCAATGAGCAGTTCTTC. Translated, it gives CASSQEQFNEQFF.

The DNA for the CDR3 is TGTGCCAGCAGTCTTCAGGGATCTCAGCCCCAGCATTTT. Its protein product is CASSLQGSQPQHF. The chain has TRBV25-1 and TRBJ1-5; the D gene is possibly TRBD1 (5 bases). The CDR3 runs 13 residues. Germline V gene lookup returns CDR1 MGHDK and CDR2 SYGVNS. Trimming pared 5 bases from V and 6 bases from J, leaving 11 bases between.

CDR3 region: CASSSLTSGENIQYF. The CDR3 nucleotides read TGTGCCAGCAGTTCCCTCACTAGTGGCGAAAACATTCAGTACTTC. The chain links TRBV6-6 to TRBJ2-4, with D maybe TRBD2 (5 bases). Germline lookup yields CDR1 MNHNY and CDR2 SVGAGI (reference sequence). V was pared by 4 bases and J by 5 bases, with 15 bases between. The CDR3 is made up of 15 amino acids.

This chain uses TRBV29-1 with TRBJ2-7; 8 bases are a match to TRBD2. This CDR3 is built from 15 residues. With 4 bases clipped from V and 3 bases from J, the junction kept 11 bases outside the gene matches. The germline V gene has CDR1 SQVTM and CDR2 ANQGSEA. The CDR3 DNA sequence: TGCAGCGTTGTACCCAGCGGGGGCCTATACTACGAGCAGTACTTC. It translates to CSVVPSGGLYYEQYF.

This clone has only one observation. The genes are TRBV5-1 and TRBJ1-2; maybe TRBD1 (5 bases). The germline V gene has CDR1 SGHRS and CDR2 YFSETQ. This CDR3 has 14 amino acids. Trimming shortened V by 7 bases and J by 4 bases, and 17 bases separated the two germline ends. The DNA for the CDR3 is TGCGCCAGCCGACGGGACGACGTTCCCTATGGCTACACCTTC. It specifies CASRRDDVPYGYTF.

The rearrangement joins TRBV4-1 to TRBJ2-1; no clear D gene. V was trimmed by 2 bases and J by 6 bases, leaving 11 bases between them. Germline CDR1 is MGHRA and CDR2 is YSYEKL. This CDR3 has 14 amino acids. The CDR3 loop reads CASSQPWTGNEQFF. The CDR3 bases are TGCGCCAGCAGCCAACCGTGGACGGGCAATGAGCAGTTCTTC.

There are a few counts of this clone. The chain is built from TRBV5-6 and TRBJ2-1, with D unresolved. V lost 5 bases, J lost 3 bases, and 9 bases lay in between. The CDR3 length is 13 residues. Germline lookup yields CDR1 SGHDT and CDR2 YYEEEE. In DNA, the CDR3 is TGTGCCAGCAGTCCCGACGGCTACAATGAGCAGTTCTTC. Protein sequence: CASSPDGYNEQFF. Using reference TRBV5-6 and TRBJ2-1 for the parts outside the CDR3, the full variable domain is DAGVTQSPTHLIKTRGQQVTLRCSPKSGHDTVSWYQQALGQGPQFIFQYYEEEERQRGNFPDRFSGHQFPNYSSELNVNALLLGDSALYLCASSPDGYNEQFFGPGTRLTVL.

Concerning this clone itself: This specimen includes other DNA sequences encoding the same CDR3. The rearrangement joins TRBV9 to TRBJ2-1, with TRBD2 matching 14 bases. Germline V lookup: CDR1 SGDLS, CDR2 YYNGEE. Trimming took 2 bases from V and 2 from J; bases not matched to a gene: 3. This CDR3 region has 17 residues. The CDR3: CASSVGTSGGPYNEQFF. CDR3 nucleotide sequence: TGTGCCAGCAGCGTGGGGACTAGCGGGGGCCCCTACAATGAGCAGTTCTTC. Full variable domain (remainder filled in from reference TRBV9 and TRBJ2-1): DSGVTQTPKHLITATGQRVTLRCSPRSGDLSVYWYQQSLDQGLQFLIQYYNGEERAKGNILERFSAQQFPDLHSELNLSSLELGDSALYFCASSVGTSGGPYNEQFFGPGTRLTVL.

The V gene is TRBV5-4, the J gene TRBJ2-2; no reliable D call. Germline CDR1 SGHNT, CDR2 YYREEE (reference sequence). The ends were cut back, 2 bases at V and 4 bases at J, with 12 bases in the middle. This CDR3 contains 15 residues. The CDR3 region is CASSLKGSRTGELFF. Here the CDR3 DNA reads TGTGCCAGCAGCTTAAAAGGCTCGCGCACCGGGGAGCTGTTTTTT.

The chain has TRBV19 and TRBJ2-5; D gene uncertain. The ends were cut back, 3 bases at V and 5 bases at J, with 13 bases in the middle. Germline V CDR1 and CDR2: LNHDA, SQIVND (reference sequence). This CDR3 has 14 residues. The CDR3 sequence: CASSIDTEFETQYF. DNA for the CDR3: TGTGCCAGTAGTATTGACACGGAATTTGAGACCCAGTACTTC. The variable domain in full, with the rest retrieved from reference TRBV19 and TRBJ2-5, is DGGITQSPKYLFRKEGQNVTLSCEQNLNHDAMYWYRQDPGQGLRLIYYSQIVNDFQKGDIAEGYSVSREKKESFPLTVTSAQKNPTAFYLCASSIDTEFETQYFGPGTRLLVL.

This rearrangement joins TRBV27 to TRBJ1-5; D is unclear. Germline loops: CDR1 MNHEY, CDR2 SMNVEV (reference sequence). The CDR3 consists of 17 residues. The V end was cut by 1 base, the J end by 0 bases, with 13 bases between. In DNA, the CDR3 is TGTGCCAGCAGTTTATACCCTGTACAACATAGCAATCAGCCCCAGCATTTT. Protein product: CASSLYPVQHSNQPQHF.

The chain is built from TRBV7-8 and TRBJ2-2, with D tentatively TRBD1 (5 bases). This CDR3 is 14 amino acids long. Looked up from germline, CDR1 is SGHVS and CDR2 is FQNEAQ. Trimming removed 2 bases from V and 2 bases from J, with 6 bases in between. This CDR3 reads CASSLQGNTGELFF. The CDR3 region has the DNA TGTGCCAGCAGCTTACAGGGAAACACCGGGGAGCTGTTTTTT.

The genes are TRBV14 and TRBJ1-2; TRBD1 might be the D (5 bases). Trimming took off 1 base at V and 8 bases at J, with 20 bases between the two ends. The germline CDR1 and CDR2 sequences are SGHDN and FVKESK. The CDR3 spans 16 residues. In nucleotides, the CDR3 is TGTGCCAGCAGCCAAGGGGGGACTCGGGAACTTAGCGGCTACACCTTC. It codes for CASSQGGTRELSGYTF.

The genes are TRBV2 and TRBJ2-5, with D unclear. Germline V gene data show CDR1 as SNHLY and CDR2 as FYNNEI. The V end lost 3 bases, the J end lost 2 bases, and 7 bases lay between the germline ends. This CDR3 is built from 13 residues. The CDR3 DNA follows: TGTGCCAGCAGTGAGTCCTTACAAGAGACCCAGTACTTC. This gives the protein CASSESLQETQYF.

CDR3 in amino acids: CASRRGHPYNEQFF. CDR3 DNA sequence: TGTGCCAGCAGACGGGGGCATCCCTACAATGAGCAGTTCTTC. The chain employs TRBV7-2 and TRBJ2-1, with D perhaps being TRBD1 or TRBD2 (6 bases each). Looked up from germline, CDR1 is SGHTA and CDR2 is FQGNSA. The ends were cut back, 6 bases at V and 2 bases at J, with 11 bases in the middle. CDR3 length equals 14 residues.

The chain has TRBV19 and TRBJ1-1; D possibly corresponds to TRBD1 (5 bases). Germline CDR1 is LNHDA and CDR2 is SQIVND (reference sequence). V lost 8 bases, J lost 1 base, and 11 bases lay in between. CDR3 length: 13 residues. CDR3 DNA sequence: TGTGCCAGTTCGGGGCAGCCGAACACTGAAGCTTTCTTT. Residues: CASSGQPNTEAFF.

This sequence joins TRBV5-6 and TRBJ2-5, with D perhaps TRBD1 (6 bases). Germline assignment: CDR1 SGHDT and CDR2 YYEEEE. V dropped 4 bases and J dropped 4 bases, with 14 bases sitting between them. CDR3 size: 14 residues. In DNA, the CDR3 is TGTGCCAGCAGCACAACAGGGTGGGGAGAGACCCAGTACTTC. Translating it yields CASSTTGWGETQYF. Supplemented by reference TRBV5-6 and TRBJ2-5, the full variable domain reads DAGVTQSPTHLIKTRGQQVTLRCSPKSGHDTVSWYQQALGQGPQFIFQYYEEEERQRGNFPDRFSGHQFPNYSSELNVNALLLGDSALYLCASSTTGWGETQYFGPGTRLLVL.

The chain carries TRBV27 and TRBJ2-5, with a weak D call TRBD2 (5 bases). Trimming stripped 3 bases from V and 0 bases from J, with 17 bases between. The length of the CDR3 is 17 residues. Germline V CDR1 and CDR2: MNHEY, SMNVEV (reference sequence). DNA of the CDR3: TGTGCCAGCAGTTTCCCCACCTTGGACTTGTACCAAGAGACCCAGTACTTC. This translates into CASSFPTLDLYQETQYF.

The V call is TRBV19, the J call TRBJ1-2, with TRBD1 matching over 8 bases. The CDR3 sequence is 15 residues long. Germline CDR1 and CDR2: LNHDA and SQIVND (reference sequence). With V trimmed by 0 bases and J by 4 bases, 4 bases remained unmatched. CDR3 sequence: CASSIDLDRGYGYTF. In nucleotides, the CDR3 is TGTGCCAGTAGTATAGATCTCGACAGGGGCTATGGCTACACCTTC.

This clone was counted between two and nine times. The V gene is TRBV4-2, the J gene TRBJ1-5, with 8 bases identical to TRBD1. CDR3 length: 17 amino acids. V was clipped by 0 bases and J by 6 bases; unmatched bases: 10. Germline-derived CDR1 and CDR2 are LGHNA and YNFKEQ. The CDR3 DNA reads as TGTGCCAGCAGCCAAGACCGGGACAGGTTTCGGGGTCAGCCCCAGCATTTT. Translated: CASSQDRDRFRGQPQHF.